The 16 T cell receptor beta chains given below trace back to one sample, sequenced in a study of cytomegalovirus exposure and HLA in healthy donors. The PCR ran on 60 Vbeta and 13 Jbeta primers. Using immunoSEQ multiplex PCR, the repertoire was profiled, and TCRdb retains in-frame clones only, with some absent. Of over 120,000 clones in the sample, 80% are singletons; the top ten hold 4.5%. Material for sequencing was PBMCs. Receptors originate from a man aged 40-49 years in good health and CMV-seronegative.

This rearrangement joins TRBV5-1 to TRBJ1-2, with unresolved D. CDR3 size: 16 residues. Trimming stripped 0 bases from V and 7 bases from J, with 19 bases between. Germline V gene data show CDR1 as SGHRS and CDR2 as YFSETQ. CDR3 DNA sequence: TGCGCCAGCAGCTTGGATGGCCCGGGATATTTGGGTGGCTACACCTTC. It is translated as CASSLDGPGYLGGYTF.

The rearrangement links TRBV5-6 to TRBJ2-7; 9 nucleotides align to TRBD2. V shed 0 bases, J shed 6 bases, and the junction held 7 bases outside the gene matches. The CDR3 totals 15 residues. Germline CDR1 reads SGHDT; CDR2 reads YYEEEE. The CDR3 bases are TGTGCCAGCAGCTTGGCCGGGTTAGCGGGGGCCGAGCAGTACTTC. Its translation: CASSLAGLAGAEQYF. The full variable domain, rest sourced from reference TRBV5-6 and TRBJ2-7, is DAGVTQSPTHLIKTRGQQVTLRCSPKSGHDTVSWYQQALGQGPQFIFQYYEEEERQRGNFPDRFSGHQFPNYSSELNVNALLLGDSALYLCASSLAGLAGAEQYFGPGTRLTVT.

V and J are TRBV7-2 and TRBJ2-7; maybe TRBD2 (6 bases). The germline V and J ends were trimmed by 0 bases and 5 bases, with 14 bases remaining between them. Germline V gives CDR1 SGHTA, CDR2 FQGNSA. CDR3 size: 15 residues. The DNA of the CDR3 is TGTGCCAGCAGCTTAGCGGAGGGCCAGACCAACGAGCAGTACTTC. Protein product: CASSLAEGQTNEQYF.

This clone has just one count. The CDR3 loop is CASSPGTGNTGELFF. CDR3 coding DNA: TGTGCCAGCAGCCCCGGGACAGGGAACACCGGGGAGCTGTTTTTT. This chain connects TRBV5-5 to TRBJ2-2; 8 nucleotides line up with TRBD1. The J segment lost 1 base and the V segment lost 4 bases, leaving 3 bases of the junction unmatched. CDR3 length equals 15 residues. CDR1 and CDR2 (germline): SGHKS, YYEKEE (reference sequence).

V is TRBV28 and J is TRBJ2-3; D not certain. This CDR3 is 14 amino acids long. The germline V gene encodes CDR1 MDHEN and CDR2 SYDVKM. Trimming left V 3 bases short and J 8 bases short, with 15 bases between. The CDR3 is CASSFPLKSVTQYF. The CDR3 DNA follows: TGTGCCAGCAGTTTTCCGCTCAAGTCGGTTACGCAGTATTTT.

This clone occurred a few times. This sample includes further DNA sequences coding for the same CDR3. The genes are TRBV6-5 and TRBJ1-1, with D unresolved. Germline CDR1 is MNHEY and CDR2 is SVGAGI. There are 13 residues in the CDR3. The V end was cut by 2 bases, the J end by 2 bases, with 6 bases between. The CDR3 nucleotides are TGTGCCAGCAGTTACGGCAGAAACACTGAAGCTTTCTTT. It encodes CASSYGRNTEAFF.

This sequence joins TRBV18 and TRBJ2-1; D gene uncertain. The CDR3 runs to 12 residues. Trimming left V 3 bases short and J 9 bases short, with 9 bases between. The germline CDR1 and CDR2 sequences are KGHSH and LQKENI. In DNA form, the CDR3 reads TGTGCCAGCTCACCTGATCGAGGTGAGCAGTTCTTC. Its protein product is CASSPDRGEQFF.

The rearrangement links TRBV5-1 to TRBJ1-2; no reliable D call. Looked up from germline, CDR1 is SGHRS and CDR2 is YFSETQ. The CDR3 is 14 residues long. V lost 0 bases and J lost 3, with 9 bases in between. This chain's CDR3 is CASSLATGYYGYTF. CDR3 in DNA: TGCGCCAGCAGCTTGGCGACGGGATACTATGGCTACACCTTC.

V usage is TRBV2 and J usage is TRBJ2-5, with 7 positions matching TRBD1. The J call may not be correct, given that the DNA end is closer to TRBJ2-7. Germline CDR1 reads SNHLY; CDR2 reads FYNNEI. There are 12 residues in the CDR3. In DNA, the CDR3 is TGTGCCAGCAGAGAACAGGGGTACGAGCAGTACTTC. It yields the protein CASREQGYEQYF.

The chain employs TRBV30 and TRBJ2-7, with 8 bases identical to TRBD1. V was clipped by 3 bases and J by 6 bases; unmatched bases: 7. CDR1 and CDR2 from the germline V gene are GTSNPN and SVGIG (reference sequence). CDR3 length: 13 residues. The CDR3 reads CAWRLPDRGEQYF. The CDR3 coding sequence is TGTGCCTGGAGATTACCCGACAGGGGCGAGCAGTACTTC.

The CDR3 nucleotides are TGTGCCAGTAGGGGAACAGGGGGCGACTATGGCTACACCTTC. As protein: CASRGTGGDYGYTF. The chain employs TRBV19 and TRBJ1-2; 9 bases map to TRBD1. Germline lookup yields CDR1 LNHDA and CDR2 SQIVND (reference sequence). Trimming took 6 bases from V and 3 from J; bases not matched to a gene: 5. The CDR3 is made up of 14 amino acids.

The chain couples TRBV9 to TRBJ2-7; 9 bases are a match to TRBD1. Germline trimming cut 1 base from V and 5 bases from J; bases unmatched to any gene: 1. This CDR3 has 13 residues. CDR1 SGDLS and CDR2 YYNGEE come from the germline V gene. Here the CDR3 DNA reads TGTGCCAGCAGCGTAACAGGGGGCAACGAGCAGTACTTC. Residues: CASSVTGGNEQYF.

This chain connects TRBV7-9 to TRBJ2-3, with 7 bases matching TRBD1. The ends lost 7 bases at V and 6 bases at J; junction bases unmatched: 13. The CDR3 extends over 15 amino acids. Germline CDR1 and CDR2: SEHNR and FQNEAQ (reference sequence). CDR3 DNA sequence: TGTGCCAGCACCTCTGGCACAGGGGTTACCGATACGCAGTATTTT. Amino acid sequence: CASTSGTGVTDTQYF.

The rearrangement uses TRBV6-5 and TRBJ2-3; D unresolved. The CDR3 extends over 12 amino acids. V was pared by 8 bases and J by 1 base, with 7 bases between. In germline, CDR1 is MNHEY, CDR2 SVGAGI. This CDR3 is CASGRGTDTQYF. The CDR3 bases are TGTGCCAGCGGCCGGGGCACAGATACGCAGTATTTT.

In this sample, this clone turned up once. The chain joins TRBV29-1 to TRBJ1-2, with D maybe TRBD1 (5 bases). This CDR3 is 11 amino acids long. V lost 7 bases and J 6 bases, leaving 12 bases between the germline ends. Germline-derived CDR1 and CDR2 are SQVTM and ANQGSEA. The CDR3 loop reads CSGGDRDGYTF. CDR3 bases: TGCAGCGGGGGGGATCGGGATGGCTACACCTTC.

The rearrangement joins TRBV9 to TRBJ2-3; D is possibly TRBD2 (5 bases). Germline values: CDR1 SGDLS, CDR2 YYNGEE. The V gene lost 0 bases and the J gene lost 3 bases, with 14 bases spanning the gap. The CDR3 has 16 residues. This CDR3 reads CASSVAGSSLTDTQYF. CDR3 sequence (DNA): TGTGCCAGCAGCGTAGCTGGGAGCTCCCTAACAGATACGCAGTATTTT.